These 21 T cell receptor beta chains were sequenced from one sample in a study of OX40 agonist ivuxolimab in advanced cancers. TCRdb's table, derived via immunoSEQ multiplex PCR, lists solely in-frame clones and lacks some. The profile shows tens of thousands of clones, roughly 81% of them singletons. The sequenced sample was CD4+ or CD8+ T cells sorted from blood, obtained in a trial of the OX40 agonist ivuxolimab. The source of these receptors is an adult with an advanced solid tumor such as melanoma, head and neck, liver or kidney cancer.

The rearrangement joins TRBV2 to TRBJ2-4; the D gene is possibly TRBD1 (6 bases). CDR3 length equals 16 residues. V was pared by 8 bases and J by 7 bases, with 24 bases between. From germline, CDR1 is SNHLY and CDR2 FYNNEI. The CDR3 sequence: CASARDTNSLGNIQYF. CDR3 nucleotides: TGTGCCAGCGCTCGGGACACCAATAGTCTTGGCAACATTCAGTACTTC.

The chain links TRBV18 to TRBJ1-1; 7 nucleotides match TRBD1. The CDR3 extends over 15 amino acids. Germline V lookup: CDR1 KGHSH, CDR2 LQKENI. J was trimmed by 4 bases and V by 6 bases; bases with no gene match: 11. The CDR3 protein is CASSQGRGRGTEAFF. In nucleotides, the CDR3 is TGTGCCAGCTCGCAGGGGAGGGGGCGAGGCACTGAAGCTTTCTTT. Full variable domain (remainder filled in from reference TRBV18 and TRBJ1-1): NAGVMQNPRHLVRRRGQEARLRCSPMKGHSHVYWYRQLPEEGLKFMVYLQKENIIDESGMPKERFSAEFPKEGPSILRIQQVVRGDSAAYFCASSQGRGRGTEAFFGQGTRLTVV.

The CDR3 region has the DNA TGCGCCAGCAGCCGTGAGGGGATGCTCGATGAGCAGTTCTTC. It is translated as CASSREGMLDEQFF. The chain uses TRBV5-1 and TRBJ2-1, with D perhaps given as TRBD1 or TRBD2 (5 bases each). V gave up 4 bases and J gave up 8 bases, with 16 bases separating them. The CDR3 is made up of 14 amino acids. Per germline, CDR1 SGHRS and CDR2 YFSETQ.

This clone was counted once. This chain links TRBV4-2 with TRBJ1-6; 7 nucleotides agree with TRBD1. The CDR3 has 14 residues. V was pared by 4 bases and J by 10 bases, with 7 bases of the junction left unmatched. CDR1 LGHNA and CDR2 YNFKEQ come from the germline V gene. Here the CDR3 reads CASSLVDRESPLHF. The CDR3 nucleotides are TGTGCCAGCAGCCTCGTTGACAGGGAATCACCCCTCCACTTT.

CDR3 protein: CASSQQGCYGYTF. For the CDR3, the DNA is TGCGCCAGCAGTCAACAGGGCTGCTATGGCTACACCTTC. The V and J genes are TRBV23-1 and TRBJ1-2; maybe TRBD1 (5 bases). TRBV23-1 is an open reading frame, and its role is uncertain. The CDR3 extends over 13 amino acids. V dropped 2 bases and J dropped 4 bases, with 8 bases sitting between them.

This sequence joins TRBV19 and TRBJ1-1; TRBD1 aligns across 8 bases. The CDR3 totals 13 residues. Trimming removed 8 bases from V and 6 bases from J; junction bases left unmatched: 8. CDR1 and CDR2 (germline): LNHDA, SQIVND (reference sequence). The CDR3 here is CASGGTGSSEAFF. The CDR3 DNA reads as TGTGCCAGTGGAGGGACAGGAAGTTCTGAAGCTTTCTTT.

J is TRBJ2-1 and V is TRBV6-5, with 7 bases identical to TRBD2. Germline V CDR1 and CDR2: MNHEY, SVGAGI. V shed 5 bases and J 2 bases; nucleotides not matched to a gene: 6. The CDR3 sequence is 15 residues long. The CDR3: CASSPPAGAYNEQFF. Written as DNA, the CDR3 is TGTGCCAGCAGTCCCCCGGCGGGGGCCTACAATGAGCAGTTCTTC.

The chain links TRBV19 to TRBJ2-3; D could derive from TRBD1 or TRBD2 (8 bases each). Germline V gene data show CDR1 as LNHDA and CDR2 as SQIVND (reference sequence). V was cut by 5 bases and J by 4 bases, with 16 bases left in between. The CDR3 contains 15 residues. DNA of the CDR3: TGTGCCAGTAGTCGGACAGGGACTAGGGCAGATACGCAGTATTTT. Translated, it gives CASSRTGTRADTQYF.

Worth noting for this clone: Different DNA sequences within this sample yield the same CDR3. The rearrangement links TRBV21-1 to TRBJ2-7; the DNA was not compared with TRBD2, the D call given in the table. TRBV21-1 is a documented pseudogene. This CDR3 contains 16 residues. The DNA for the CDR3 is TGTGCCAGCAGCAAATGGGGACTAGCGCTACCTTACGAGCAGTACTTC. The encoded protein is CASSKWGLALPYEQYF.

This chain connects TRBV5-4 to TRBJ2-7; 12 positions agree with TRBD2. This CDR3 has 14 amino acids. Germline-derived CDR1 and CDR2 are SGHNT and YYREEE (reference sequence). Trimming cost V 4 bases and J 6 bases; bases outside gene matches: 5. In DNA form, the CDR3 reads TGTGCCAGCAGCCCTACTAGCGGGGGGAGCGAGCAGTACTTC. This codes for CASSPTSGGSEQYF. Together with reference TRBV5-4 and TRBJ2-7, the CDR3 gives the full variable domain: ETGVTQSPTHLIKTRGQQVTLRCSSQSGHNTVSWYQQALGQGPQFIFQYYREEENGRGNFPPRFSGLQFPNYSSELNVNALELDDSALYLCASSPTSGGSEQYFGPGTRLTVT.

This clone came up once. The chain is built from TRBV28 and TRBJ1-4; possibly TRBD1 for D (6 bases). Germline-derived CDR1 and CDR2 are MDHEN and SYDVKM. The germline V and J ends were trimmed by 2 bases and 5 bases, with 15 bases remaining between them. The CDR3 spans 16 residues. CDR3 nucleotides: TGTGCCAGCAGTTTAGGCTTAGGAGGGGGAAATGAAAAACTGTTTTTT. Translated, it gives CASSLGLGGGNEKLFF.

This chain joins TRBV19 and TRBJ2-4; no definite D call. The germline V gene has CDR1 LNHDA and CDR2 SQIVND (reference sequence). Trimming shortened V by 5 bases and J by 10 bases, and 18 bases separated the two germline ends. This CDR3 region has 14 residues. The CDR3 DNA follows: TGTGCCAGTAGTCTTCCAGGAACCCCTCCTATTCAGTACTTC. This sequence encodes CASSLPGTPPIQYF.

The chain joins TRBV11-2 to TRBJ1-2, with 7 bases that match TRBD1. From germline, CDR1 is SGHAT and CDR2 FQNNGV. CDR3 length: 13 amino acids. Trimming removed 3 bases from V and 3 bases from J; junction bases left unmatched: 1. In nucleotides, the CDR3 is TGTGCCAGCAGCTTTACAGGGGACTATGGCTACACCTTC. It specifies CASSFTGDYGYTF.

CDR3 amino acids: CASSFGTSGTYNEQFF. In DNA, the CDR3 is TGCGCCAGCAGCTTCGGGACTAGCGGGACCTACAATGAGCAGTTCTTC. The V call is TRBV5-1, the J call TRBJ2-1; 13 nucleotides line up with TRBD2. Germline lookup yields CDR1 SGHRS and CDR2 YFSETQ. After removal of 2 bases from V and 2 bases from J, the junction contained 1 base not matched to a gene. The CDR3 sequence is 16 residues long.

The CDR3 nucleotides read TGCAGCGTTGAAGGCGAGGGGAGAGTGGGCTACACCTTC. This codes for CSVEGEGRVGYTF. V gene TRBV29-1 combines with J gene TRBJ1-2; tentative D call: TRBD1 (5 bases). Germline CDR1 reads SQVTM; CDR2 reads ANQGSEA. The germline V and J ends were trimmed by 1 base and 8 bases, with 14 bases remaining between them. The CDR3 totals 13 residues.

This chain uses TRBV5-1 with TRBJ2-7, with 7 bases identical to TRBD1. Unmatched junction bases numbered 5, after V lost 4 bases and J lost 1 base. The CDR3 is 14 amino acids. From germline, CDR1 is SGHRS and CDR2 YFSETQ. Written as DNA, the CDR3 is TGCGCCAGCAGCCGACAGGGCGATTCCTACGAGCAGTACTTC. This gives the protein CASSRQGDSYEQYF.

The V gene is TRBV18, the J gene TRBJ2-5, with D possibly matching TRBD1 (6 bases). The V end lost 1 base, the J end lost 1 base, and 10 bases lay between the germline ends. The CDR3 length is 15 residues. CDR1 is KGHSH, CDR2 LQKENI, per germline. CDR3 protein: CASSPQRTVQETQYF. The CDR3, as DNA: TGTGCCAGCTCACCACAACGGACAGTCCAAGAGACCCAGTACTTC.

The genes are TRBV6-1 and TRBJ2-5, with D possibly TRBD1 on 7 matching bases. This CDR3 is built from 13 residues. CDR1 and CDR2 from the germline V gene are MNHNS and SASEGT. The ends were cut back, 7 bases at V and 4 bases at J, with 13 bases in the middle. CDR3 amino acids: CASTEGAGETQYF. CDR3 coding DNA: TGTGCCAGCACGGAGGGGGCAGGAGAGACCCAGTACTTC.

In DNA, the CDR3 is TGCGCCAGCAGTTCGGGACTAGCGGAAGAGACCCAGTACTTC. Residues: CASSSGLAEETQYF. The chain links TRBV10-1 to TRBJ2-5, with 11 bases aligning to TRBD2. From germline, CDR1 is WNHNN and CDR2 SYGVQD (reference sequence). Germline trimming cut 5 bases from V and 3 bases from J; bases unmatched to any gene: 2. The CDR3 extends over 14 amino acids.

This chain joins TRBV27 and TRBJ2-3; TRBD2 might be the D (5 bases). The CDR3 is made up of 14 amino acids. V was clipped by 6 bases and J by 0 bases, with 10 bases between them. CDR1 MNHEY and CDR2 SMNVEV come from the germline V gene (reference sequence). CDR3 residues: CASSISGSTDTQYF. CDR3 coding DNA: TGTGCCAGCAGCATAAGCGGTAGCACAGATACGCAGTATTTT.

V and J are TRBV7-2 and TRBJ2-5; D is unresolved. The CDR3 has 13 residues. V was pared by 5 bases and J by 4 bases, with 11 bases between. Germline V CDR1 and CDR2: SGHTA, FQGNSA. DNA of the CDR3: TGTGCCAGCAGCCCCCCCTTAGGAGAGACCCAGTACTTC. It encodes CASSPPLGETQYF. The variable domain in full, completed from reference TRBV7-2 and TRBJ2-5, reads GAGVSQSPSNKVTEKGKDVELRCDPISGHTALYWYRQSLGQGLEFLIYFQGNSAPDKSGLPSDRFSAERTGGSVSTLTIQRTQQEDSAVYLCASSPPLGETQYFGPGTRLLVL.